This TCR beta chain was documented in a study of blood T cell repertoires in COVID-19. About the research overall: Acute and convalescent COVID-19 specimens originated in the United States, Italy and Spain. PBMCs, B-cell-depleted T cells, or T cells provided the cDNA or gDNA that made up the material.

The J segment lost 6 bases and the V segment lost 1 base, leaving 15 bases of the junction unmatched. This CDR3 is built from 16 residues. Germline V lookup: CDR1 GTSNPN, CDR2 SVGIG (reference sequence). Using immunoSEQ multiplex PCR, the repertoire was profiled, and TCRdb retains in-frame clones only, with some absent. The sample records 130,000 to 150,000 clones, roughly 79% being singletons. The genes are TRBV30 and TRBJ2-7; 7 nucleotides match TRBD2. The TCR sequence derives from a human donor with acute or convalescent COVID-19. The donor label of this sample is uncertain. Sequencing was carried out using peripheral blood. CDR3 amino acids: CAWSEGGRWARGEQYF. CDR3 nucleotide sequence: TGTGCCTGGAGTGAGGGAGGGCGATGGGCTCGGGGCGAGCAGTACTTC.